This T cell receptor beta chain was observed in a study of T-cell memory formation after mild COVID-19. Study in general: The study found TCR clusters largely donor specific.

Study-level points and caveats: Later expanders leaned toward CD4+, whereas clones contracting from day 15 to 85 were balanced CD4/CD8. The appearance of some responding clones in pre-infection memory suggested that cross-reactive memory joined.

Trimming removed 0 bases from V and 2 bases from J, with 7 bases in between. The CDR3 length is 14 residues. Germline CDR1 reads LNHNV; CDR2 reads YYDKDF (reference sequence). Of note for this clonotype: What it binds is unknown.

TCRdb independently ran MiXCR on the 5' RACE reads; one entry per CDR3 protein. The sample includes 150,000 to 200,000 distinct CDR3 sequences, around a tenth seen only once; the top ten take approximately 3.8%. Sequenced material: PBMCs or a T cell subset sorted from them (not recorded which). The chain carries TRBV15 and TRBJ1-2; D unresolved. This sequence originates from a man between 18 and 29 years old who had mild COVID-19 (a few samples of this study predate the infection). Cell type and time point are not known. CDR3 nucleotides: TGTGCCACCAGCAGAGAGAGGTCCAACTATGGCTACACCTTC. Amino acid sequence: CATSRERSNYGYTF.